The 27 T cell receptor beta chains listed next were all sequenced from one sample in a study of cytomegalovirus exposure and HLA in healthy donors. 13 Jbeta primers and 60 Vbeta primers were used for the PCR. Produced via immunoSEQ multiplex PCR; TCRdb's table is partial and in-frame only. This table lists 150,000 to 200,000 clones. The sequencing sample was made of PBMCs. The receptor source for this set is a young man in good health and CMV-seronegative.

The chain couples TRBV7-3 to TRBJ1-1, with D possibly matching TRBD1 (6 bases). V was trimmed by 5 bases and J by 1 base, leaving 11 bases between them. The CDR3 runs to 14 residues. CDR1 is SGHTA and CDR2 is FQGTGA in the germline V gene. The CDR3 sequence: CASSLQGGNTEAFF. CDR3 nucleotides: TGTGCCAGCAGCCTACAGGGTGGGAACACTGAAGCTTTCTTT.

The CDR3, as DNA: TGTGCCAGCAGCTTGGCGGGACTGGCCACCTACGAGCAGTACTTC. Its protein product is CASSLAGLATYEQYF. The chain combines TRBV5-8 with TRBJ2-7, with D possibly being TRBD2 (6 bases). Trimming took 0 bases from V and 2 from J, leaving 12 bases between them. This CDR3 is built from 15 residues. From germline, CDR1 is SGHTS and CDR2 YDEGEE. The whole variable domain, filled in from reference TRBV5-8 and TRBJ2-7, reads EAGVTQSPTHLIKTRGQQATLRCSPISGHTSVYWYQQALGLGLQFLLWYDEGEERNRGNFPPRFSGRQFPNYSSELNVNALELEDSALYLCASSLAGLATYEQYFGPGTRLTVT.

V usage is TRBV5-4 and J usage is TRBJ1-1; 8 positions agree with TRBD1. Germline lookup yields CDR1 SGHNT and CDR2 YYREEE (reference sequence). V lost 3 bases and J lost 5; bases outside the gene matches: 6. CDR3 size: 14 residues. CDR3 loop: CASSYTGGRTEAFF. The DNA of the CDR3 is TGTGCCAGCAGCTACACAGGGGGGAGAACTGAAGCTTTCTTT.

J is TRBJ2-3 and V is TRBV5-1; D perhaps matches TRBD2 (6 bases). CDR1 and CDR2 from the germline V gene are SGHRS and YFSETQ. V was pared by 3 bases and J by 3 bases, with 17 bases between. The CDR3 sequence is 16 residues long. The CDR3 region is CASSSFSAGSTDTQYF. CDR3 nucleotides: TGCGCCAGCAGCTCGTTTTCGGCGGGATCAACAGATACGCAGTATTTT.

The CDR3 nucleotides are TGTGCCAGCAGCCAAGAACAAACAGGGGAGCAGCCCCAGCATTTT. Translation gives CASSQEQTGEQPQHF. The chain joins TRBV4-2 to TRBJ1-5; TRBD1 aligns across 7 bases. The CDR3 extends over 15 amino acids. Germline lookup yields CDR1 LGHNA and CDR2 YNFKEQ. Trimming took 0 bases from V and 7 from J; bases not matched to a gene: 6.

V is TRBV2 and J is TRBJ1-1; D is unresolved. Per germline, CDR1 SNHLY and CDR2 FYNNEI. Trimming stripped 6 bases from V and 5 bases from J, with 10 bases between. The CDR3 consists of 12 residues. In nucleotides, the CDR3 is TGTGCCAGCAGCGCCCAACGGACTGAAGCTTTCTTT. Its translation: CASSAQRTEAFF.

The chain carries TRBV12-5 and TRBJ2-1, with D maybe TRBD2 (6 bases). Germline V lookup: CDR1 LGHNT, CDR2 FRNRAP. The CDR3 covers 13 residues. V was clipped by 2 bases and J by 6 bases, with 8 bases between them. The CDR3 nucleotides are TGTGCTAGTGGTTTGCGGGAGCGCAATGAGCAGTTCTTC. It specifies CASGLRERNEQFF.

The V call is TRBV29-1, the J call TRBJ1-1; D uncertain. CDR3 length: 14 amino acids. The germline V gene has CDR1 SQVTM and CDR2 ANQGSEA. The V end was cut by 5 bases, the J end by 4 bases, with 17 bases between. The CDR3 is CSVWKEADGTEAFF. The DNA of the CDR3 is TGCAGCGTTTGGAAAGAAGCGGATGGCACTGAAGCTTTCTTT.

The chain has TRBV18 and TRBJ2-2; TRBD2 matches at 10 bases. CDR1 and CDR2 (germline): KGHSH, LQKENI. Trimming at V came to 2 bases and at J to 4 bases, leaving 1 base not matched to a gene. This CDR3 spans 15 amino acids. The CDR3 here is CASSPRTSGTGELFF. CDR3 DNA sequence: TGTGCCAGCTCACCAAGGACTAGCGGCACCGGGGAGCTGTTTTTT.

The chain combines TRBV6-1 with TRBJ2-1, with 10 bases that match TRBD2. The CDR3 runs 16 residues. The V gene's germline CDR1 is MNHNS and CDR2 SASEGT. V gave up 4 bases and J gave up 0 bases; unmatched junction bases: 3. The CDR3 loop is CASSASSGSSYNEQFF. The CDR3 region has the DNA TGTGCCAGCAGTGCGTCTAGCGGGAGCTCCTACAATGAGCAGTTCTTC.

The gene calls are TRBV19 and TRBJ1-1; 7 nucleotides match TRBD1. The trim removed 4 bases at V and 6 bases at J, leaving 8 bases unmatched. The CDR3 covers 14 residues. CDR1 LNHDA and CDR2 SQIVND come from the germline V gene (reference sequence). The DNA for the CDR3 is TGTGCCAGTAGTAAAAAGACAGGGTTGGCTGAAGCTTTCTTT. It translates to CASSKKTGLAEAFF.

The chain employs TRBV10-1 and TRBJ2-7; 10 bases match TRBD1. The CDR3 has 13 residues. The trim removed 4 bases at V and 3 bases at J, leaving 0 bases unmatched. Germline assignment: CDR1 WNHNN and CDR2 SYGVQD (reference sequence). The CDR3 DNA follows: TGCGCCAGCAGTGGGACAGGGGGCTACGAGCAGTACTTC. Protein: CASSGTGGYEQYF.

This chain connects TRBV4-3 to TRBJ2-2; D gene uncertain. Germline V gives CDR1 LGHNA, CDR2 YSLEER. The CDR3 sequence is 16 residues long. Trimming stripped 1 base from V and 0 bases from J, with 9 bases between. The CDR3 reads CASSQAGHTNTGELFF. For the CDR3, the DNA is TGCGCCAGCAGCCAAGCAGGTCATACGAACACCGGGGAGCTGTTTTTT.

J is TRBJ1-1 and V is TRBV2; a possible D gene is TRBD1 (6 bases). Trimming cost V 11 bases and J 0 bases, with 25 bases left between them. Looked up from germline, CDR1 is SNHLY and CDR2 is FYNNEI. This CDR3 spans 17 amino acids. CDR3 nucleotides: TGTGCCTCACAGTCACAACAGGGAGGGTTGATGAACACTGAAGCTTTCTTT. As protein: CASQSQQGGLMNTEAFF.

The chain employs TRBV9 and TRBJ2-7; D may be TRBD1 (6 bases). CDR1 is SGDLS, CDR2 YYNGEE, per germline. This CDR3 is built from 15 residues. V was trimmed by 0 bases and J by 2 bases, leaving 12 bases between them. DNA of the CDR3: TGTGCCAGCAGCGTAGCTCCCCAGGGGCCCTACGAGCAGTACTTC. The encoded protein is CASSVAPQGPYEQYF.

CDR3 in amino acids: CASSLSFADTQYF. As DNA, the CDR3 is TGCGCCAGCAGCCTCTCGTTTGCGGATACGCAGTATTTT. V gene TRBV5-1 combines with J gene TRBJ2-3; D ambiguous. V lost 4 bases and J lost 6, with 12 bases in between. Per germline, CDR1 SGHRS and CDR2 YFSETQ. The CDR3 covers 13 residues.

The CDR3 is CASSSHGRDSTNEKLFF. The DNA of the CDR3 is TGTGCCAGCAGCTCCCACGGCCGGGATTCGACTAATGAAAAACTGTTTTTT. J is TRBJ1-4 and V is TRBV7-8; no clear D gene. CDR3 length equals 17 residues. With 4 bases removed from V and 2 bases from J, the gap between germline ends came to 17 bases. Germline V gene data show CDR1 as SGHVS and CDR2 as FQNEAQ.

This rearrangement joins TRBV28 to TRBJ1-1; 9 bases are a match to TRBD1. CDR1 MDHEN and CDR2 SYDVKM come from the germline V gene. This CDR3 has 15 residues. V gave up 6 bases and J gave up 1 base; unmatched junction bases: 6. The CDR3 protein is CASRSWTGENTEAFF. CDR3 coding DNA: TGTGCCAGCAGGTCTTGGACAGGGGAGAACACTGAAGCTTTCTTT.

The rearrangement joins TRBV5-1 to TRBJ2-3, with TRBD1 as a possible D gene (6 bases). The germline V and J ends were trimmed by 1 base and 2 bases, with 11 bases remaining between them. The germline CDR1 and CDR2 sequences are SGHRS and YFSETQ. The CDR3 is made up of 15 amino acids. The CDR3 bases are TGCGCCAGCAGCTTGATCAGGGGCCCCACAGATACGCAGTATTTT. Translated: CASSLIRGPTDTQYF.

This rearrangement joins TRBV6-5 to TRBJ1-1; 8 bases fit TRBD1. The CDR3 consists of 15 residues. Germline values: CDR1 MNHEY, CDR2 SVGAGI. The V gene end was trimmed by 4 bases and the J gene end by 6 bases; junction bases not matched to a gene: 10. CDR3 residues: CASSSSGTGLPEAFF. The CDR3 bases are TGTGCCAGCAGTTCCTCCGGGACAGGTCTTCCTGAAGCTTTCTTT.

The chain couples TRBV2 to TRBJ1-2; TRBD1 aligns across 7 bases. J was trimmed by 6 bases and V by 6 bases; bases with no gene match: 7. The CDR3 totals 13 residues. Germline V gene sequence: CDR1 SNHLY, CDR2 FYNNEI. This CDR3 is CASRAGTENGYTF. The CDR3 DNA is TGTGCCAGCAGGGCCGGGACAGAGAATGGCTACACCTTC.

The chain links TRBV5-1 to TRBJ2-5; TRBD1 matches at 7 bases. This CDR3 spans 14 amino acids. The J segment lost 3 bases and the V segment lost 4 bases, leaving 6 bases of the junction unmatched. Germline V lookup: CDR1 SGHRS, CDR2 YFSETQ. The CDR3: CASSLDTGEETQYF. Written as DNA, the CDR3 is TGCGCCAGCAGCCTAGACACAGGGGAAGAGACCCAGTACTTC.

This chain uses TRBV19 with TRBJ2-7; 15 bases line up with TRBD2. The germline gives CDR1 LNHDA, CDR2 SQIVND (reference sequence). The CDR3 consists of 17 residues. V was clipped by 6 bases and J by 0 bases; unmatched bases: 6. The CDR3 loop is CASSGTSGGYSSYEQYF. The CDR3 DNA follows: TGTGCCAGTAGCGGGACTAGCGGGGGGTATAGCTCCTACGAGCAGTACTTC. The full variable domain, rest sourced from reference TRBV19 and TRBJ2-7, is DGGITQSPKYLFRKEGQNVTLSCEQNLNHDAMYWYRQDPGQGLRLIYYSQIVNDFQKGDIAEGYSVSREKKESFPLTVTSAQKNPTAFYLCASSGTSGGYSSYEQYFGPGTRLTVT.

The CDR3 coding sequence is TGCAGCGTTGTGGATCGGGGACAGGGCCCCGAGCAGTACTTC. Translation: CSVVDRGQGPEQYF. The chain recombines TRBV29-1 with TRBJ2-7, with TRBD1 matching over 9 bases. J gave up 6 bases and V 4 bases, and 10 bases lay outside the gene matches. Germline CDR1 SQVTM, CDR2 ANQGSEA. CDR3 length equals 14 residues.

The chain combines TRBV10-3 with TRBJ1-1; tentative D call: TRBD1 (6 bases). Germline CDR1 ENHRY, CDR2 SYGVKD. V was trimmed by 4 bases and J by 5 bases, leaving 11 bases between them. This CDR3 is 13 amino acids long. The CDR3 protein is CAISGTEATEAFF. DNA for the CDR3: TGTGCCATCAGTGGGACAGAGGCGACTGAAGCTTTCTTT.

The rearrangement links TRBV6-5 to TRBJ2-1; 7 positions match TRBD1. Trimming at V came to 0 bases and at J to 2 bases, leaving 1 base not matched to a gene. Germline CDR1 reads MNHEY; CDR2 reads SVGAGI. CDR3 length: 15 residues. The CDR3 is CASSYSGQTYNEQFF. CDR3 nucleotides: TGTGCCAGCAGTTACTCGGGACAGACCTACAATGAGCAGTTCTTC.

The chain employs TRBV30 and TRBJ1-4; TRBD1 matches at 7 bases. Per the germline V gene, CDR1 is GTSNPN and CDR2 is SVGIG (reference sequence). Germline trimming cut 4 bases from V and 8 bases from J; bases unmatched to any gene: 7. The CDR3 spans 13 residues. This CDR3 is CAWTEGAEEKLFF. CDR3 nucleotides: TGTGCCTGGACGGAGGGGGCGGAGGAAAAACTGTTTTTT.